The 25 T cell receptor beta chains below all came from one sample that was sequenced in a study of T cell responses to AZD1222 COVID-19 vaccine. The assay was immunoSEQ multiplex PCR, and TCRdb's table has in-frame clones only and misses some. The table has 70,000 or so clones, roughly 84% seen once. The sequenced sample was peripheral blood, obtained on day 0 of AZD1222 vaccination. These receptors were collected from an adult in good health.

The rearrangement links TRBV5-1 to TRBJ1-5; D is possibly TRBD1 (6 bases). This CDR3 is 14 amino acids long. Trimming took off 4 bases at V and 4 bases at J, with 12 bases between the two ends. CDR1 and CDR2 (germline): SGHRS, YFSETQ. CDR3 DNA: TGCGCCAGCAGCCCGGACAGCCAGAATCAGCCCCAGCATTTT. Amino acid sequence: CASSPDSQNQPQHF.

The chain combines TRBV5-4 with TRBJ1-4; TRBD1 matches at 8 bases. Germline V CDR1 and CDR2: SGHNT, YYREEE (reference sequence). V shed 9 bases, J shed 5 bases, and the junction held 6 bases outside the gene matches. CDR3 size: 13 residues. Here the CDR3 reads CATQGAPNEKLFF. In DNA, the CDR3 is TGTGCCACGCAGGGGGCGCCCAATGAAAAACTGTTTTTT.

The chain couples TRBV2 to TRBJ2-1; TRBD1 agrees at 7 bases. Germline CDR1 reads SNHLY; CDR2 reads FYNNEI. There are 16 residues in the CDR3. With V trimmed by 5 bases and J by 5 bases, 12 bases remained unmatched. The chain's CDR3 is CASSKDRPDLNNEQFF. The DNA of the CDR3 is TGTGCCAGCAGTAAGGACAGGCCAGACCTTAACAATGAGCAGTTCTTC.

V and J are TRBV28 and TRBJ1-5; 12 bases map to TRBD1. Losses at the gene ends were 3 bases for V and 9 bases for J; bases not matched to a gene: 18. CDR3 size: 19 residues. Germline V gives CDR1 MDHEN, CDR2 SYDVKM. The CDR3 protein is CASSFEAGFRDRGLRPQHF. The CDR3 nucleotides are TGTGCCAGCAGTTTTGAGGCCGGTTTCCGGGACAGGGGGCTTCGGCCCCAGCATTTT.

There are a few counts of this clone. The genes are TRBV30 and TRBJ1-2; TRBD1 aligns across 9 bases. Trimming removed 3 bases from V and 4 bases from J; junction bases left unmatched: 12. The CDR3 runs to 16 residues. In germline, CDR1 is GTSNPN, CDR2 SVGIG (reference sequence). CDR3 coding DNA: TGTGCCTGGAGCCCCTTGGACAGGGGATTTTTCTATGGCTACACCTTC. Its protein product is CAWSPLDRGFFYGYTF.

The chain recombines TRBV9 with TRBJ1-1; D is unclear. The ends were cut back, 2 bases at V and 5 bases at J, with 13 bases in the middle. The germline CDR1 and CDR2 sequences are SGDLS and YYNGEE. CDR3 length: 14 residues. CDR3 nucleotides: TGTGCCAGCAGCGTTTTGGTTCGGATGACTGAAGCTTTCTTT. The encoded protein is CASSVLVRMTEAFF.

The V gene is TRBV5-1, the J gene TRBJ1-5, with D uncertain. This CDR3 is 13 amino acids long. Trimming removed 0 bases from V and 8 bases from J, with 9 bases in between. Germline CDR1 SGHRS, CDR2 YFSETQ. The CDR3 bases are TGCGCCAGCAGCTTGGTGGGAGAAGAGCCCCAGCATTTT. It yields the protein CASSLVGEEPQHF.

CDR3 in DNA: TGCAGCGCTCAGGGGAGCTCTGGAAACACCATATATTTT. Translated, it gives CSAQGSSGNTIYF. The chain is built from TRBV29-1 and TRBJ1-3; the D gene is possibly TRBD1 (6 bases). Germline values: CDR1 SQVTM, CDR2 ANQGSEA. The CDR3 contains 13 residues. V was clipped by 7 bases and J by 0 bases, with 10 bases between them. Using reference TRBV29-1 and TRBJ1-3 for the parts outside the CDR3, the full variable domain is SAVISQKPSRDICQRGTSLTIQCQVDSQVTMMFWYRQQPGQSLTLIATANQGSEATYESGFVIDKFPISRPNLTFSTLTVSNMSPEDSSIYLCSAQGSSGNTIYFGEGSWLTVV.

The V and J genes are TRBV11-2 and TRBJ1-3; D uncertain. The CDR3 runs 15 residues. Trimming took off 4 bases at V and 1 base at J, with 11 bases between the two ends. Germline V gene sequence: CDR1 SGHAT, CDR2 FQNNGV. In DNA form, the CDR3 reads TGTGCCAGCAGCTATCGGGCAGCTTCTGGAAACACCATATATTTT. It codes for CASSYRAASGNTIYF.

CDR3 loop: CASSLLHSGGELFF. The CDR3 DNA reads TGCGCCAGCAGCTTACTTCACTCCGGCGGGGAGCTGTTTTTT. The rearrangement joins TRBV5-1 to TRBJ2-2; D not resolved. The CDR3 covers 14 residues. V was clipped by 2 bases and J by 7 bases, with 12 bases between them. Germline V gives CDR1 SGHRS, CDR2 YFSETQ.

The rearrangement links TRBV9 to TRBJ2-3; 12 positions match TRBD2. Trimming removed 3 bases from V and 3 bases from J; junction bases left unmatched: 8. The CDR3 has 17 amino acids. From germline, CDR1 is SGDLS and CDR2 YYNGEE. The CDR3 here is CASSGPSGGAWTDTQYF. The CDR3 nucleotides are TGTGCCAGCAGCGGACCTAGCGGGGGGGCATGGACAGATACGCAGTATTTT. Full variable domain (remainder filled in from reference TRBV9 and TRBJ2-3): DSGVTQTPKHLITATGQRVTLRCSPRSGDLSVYWYQQSLDQGLQFLIQYYNGEERAKGNILERFSAQQFPDLHSELNLSSLELGDSALYFCASSGPSGGAWTDTQYFGPGTRLTVL.

The rearrangement links TRBV19 to TRBJ1-1; weak D call: TRBD1 (5 bases). Trimming stripped 3 bases from V and 7 bases from J, with 21 bases between. Germline lookup yields CDR1 LNHDA and CDR2 SQIVND (reference sequence). This CDR3 has 16 amino acids. The CDR3, as DNA: TGTGCCAGTAGTATGGACCTTAGGGGCGGGGAGGATGAAGCTTTCTTT. Protein product: CASSMDLRGGEDEAFF.

A single count supports this clone. V is TRBV3-1 (or the pseudogene TRBV3-2) and J is TRBJ1-6; unclear D gene. The V gene lost 1 base and the J gene lost 10 bases, with 23 bases spanning the gap. The CDR3 covers 18 residues. Germline V gene sequence: CDR1 LGHDT, CDR2 YNNKEL (reference sequence). The CDR3 nucleotides read TGTGCCAGCAGCCAAGCGATCGGGAGCAGCACCTTTCAATCACCCCTCCACTTT. Translation gives CASSQAIGSSTFQSPLHF.

This clone was observed a single time. V gene TRBV19 combines with J gene TRBJ1-5; 7 bases are shared with TRBD1. Germline CDR1 is LNHDA and CDR2 is SQIVND (reference sequence). J lost 0 bases, V lost 6 bases, and 8 bases had no gene match. The CDR3 length is 16 residues. CDR3 nucleotide sequence: TGTGCCAGTAGGTGGGGACAGTTCTATAGCAATCAGCCCCAGCATTTT. This codes for CASRWGQFYSNQPQHF.

This chain connects TRBV27 to TRBJ1-2; 12 bases line up with TRBD1. The germline V gene encodes CDR1 MNHEY and CDR2 SMNVEV (reference sequence). This CDR3 has 16 amino acids. V gave up 4 bases and J gave up 6 bases; unmatched junction bases: 9. Written as DNA, the CDR3 is TGTGCCAGCAGTTCCTACCGGGACAGGGGGCTGGATGGCTACACCTTC. Translating gives CASSSYRDRGLDGYTF.

This clone appeared once. The V and J genes are TRBV7-2 and TRBJ2-7; no clear D gene. Germline V gene lookup returns CDR1 SGHTA and CDR2 FQGNSA. The length of the CDR3 is 12 residues. V lost 5 bases, J lost 2 bases, and 7 bases lay in between. The CDR3 here is CASSGSAYEQYF. The CDR3 DNA reads as TGTGCCAGCAGCGGCAGTGCCTACGAGCAGTACTTC.

The chain uses TRBV9 and TRBJ1-2; D remains ambiguous. V was cut by 8 bases and J by 4 bases, with 3 bases left in between. This CDR3 comprises 9 residues. The germline gives CDR1 SGDLS, CDR2 YYNGEE. Here the CDR3 reads CARFYGYTF. DNA for the CDR3: TGTGCCAGGTTCTATGGCTACACCTTC.

The chain has TRBV20-1 and TRBJ2-3; D ambiguous. CDR3 length: 10 residues. V lost 7 bases and J lost 0, with 2 bases in between. CDR1 DFQATT and CDR2 SNEGSKA come from the germline V gene (reference sequence). DNA for the CDR3: TGCAGTGTTAGCACAGATACGCAGTATTTT. This gives the protein CSVSTDTQYF.

The V and J genes are TRBV23-1 and TRBJ1-4; no reliable D call. TRBV23-1 is an open reading frame, and its role is uncertain. The CDR3 consists of 15 residues. The V end lost 3 bases, the J end lost 6 bases, and 14 bases lay between the germline ends. The CDR3 loop reads CASSQRPGNDEKLFF. The CDR3 coding sequence is TGCGCCAGCAGTCAGAGGCCCGGGAACGATGAAAAACTGTTTTTT.

The chain is built from TRBV7-2 and TRBJ1-5; D may be TRBD1 (6 bases). Germline lookup yields CDR1 SGHTA and CDR2 FQGNSA. Trimming shortened V by 4 bases and J by 4 bases, and 8 bases separated the two germline ends. The CDR3 length is 13 residues. This chain's CDR3 is CASSSTGNQPQHF. CDR3 DNA sequence: TGTGCCAGCAGCTCGACAGGTAATCAGCCCCAGCATTTT. The full variable domain, rest sourced from reference TRBV7-2 and TRBJ1-5, is GAGVSQSPSNKVTEKGKDVELRCDPISGHTALYWYRQSLGQGLEFLIYFQGNSAPDKSGLPSDRFSAERTGGSVSTLTIQRTQQEDSAVYLCASSSTGNQPQHFGDGTRLSIL.

This clone was recorded a few times. The chain carries TRBV5-1 and TRBJ1-2, with TRBD1 as a possible D gene (5 bases). Trimming cost V 4 bases and J 1 base, with 8 bases left between them. Per the germline V gene, CDR1 is SGHRS and CDR2 is YFSETQ. The CDR3 sequence is 13 residues long. The CDR3 protein is CASSGDGNYGYTF. CDR3 nucleotides: TGCGCCAGCAGCGGGGACGGTAACTATGGCTACACCTTC. Full variable domain (missing parts from reference TRBV5-1 and TRBJ1-2): KAGVTQTPRYLIKTRGQQVTLSCSPISGHRSVSWYQQTPGQGLQFLFEYFSETQRNKGNFPGRFSGRQFSNSRSEMNVSTLELGDSALYLCASSGDGNYGYTFGSGTRLTVV.

The V gene is TRBV19, the J gene TRBJ2-5, with a weak D call TRBD2 (5 bases). Germline-derived CDR1 and CDR2 are LNHDA and SQIVND (reference sequence). The CDR3 has 13 amino acids. V was pared by 3 bases and J by 7 bases, with 12 bases between. CDR3 sequence reads: CASSIPSGGTQYF. As DNA, the CDR3 is TGTGCCAGTAGTATCCCCAGCGGAGGGACCCAGTACTTC.

The gene calls are TRBV30 and TRBJ1-3, with D hard to call. The V and J ends lost 2 bases and 7 bases respectively, with 15 bases between them. CDR1 GTSNPN and CDR2 SVGIG come from the germline V gene (reference sequence). CDR3 length: 14 amino acids. As DNA, the CDR3 is TGTGCCTGGAGTCCCCGTGGAGGTGGCAACACCATATATTTT. This translates into CAWSPRGGGNTIYF.

The chain couples TRBV11-3 to TRBJ1-3; tentatively, D is TRBD1 (5 bases). The length of the CDR3 is 15 residues. From germline, CDR1 is SGHNT and CDR2 YENEEA. V lost 4 bases, J lost 8 bases, and 18 bases lay in between. CDR3 protein: CASSSGTFWGYTIYF. In DNA, the CDR3 is TGTGCCAGCAGCTCCGGGACCTTTTGGGGATACACCATATATTTT.

This clone appeared once. The chain joins TRBV4-2 to TRBJ2-1, with D tentatively TRBD1 (6 bases). V dropped 0 bases and J dropped 4 bases, with 13 bases sitting between them. The length of the CDR3 is 16 residues. The germline V gene has CDR1 LGHNA and CDR2 YNFKEQ. CDR3 sequence: CASSQESDSDYNEQFF. For the CDR3, the DNA is TGTGCCAGCAGCCAAGAGTCGGACAGTGATTACAATGAGCAGTTCTTC.